This TCR beta chain was sequenced in a study of early T cells in non-severe SARS-CoV-2 infection. This clonotype has a count of ten or more. Its specificity is unknown. General study points: Matching against VDJdb likely underestimated virus-specific expansions, favoring anti-spike CD8.

CDR1 is MNHEY and CDR2 is SVGAGI in the germline V gene. The CDR3 extends over 16 amino acids. J was trimmed by 2 bases and V by 2 bases; bases with no gene match: 6. TCRdb ran MiXCR on the 5' RACE reads and lists one entry per CDR3 protein. This sample has under 85,000 distinct CDR3 sequences, with around a tenth found just once. The chain couples TRBV6-5 to TRBJ2-5; 9 bases are shared with TRBD2. The receptor's source is an adult who was a healthcare worker with PCR-confirmed SARS-CoV-2 infection or an uninfected control (not recorded which). Specimen: whole blood. The CDR3 sequence: CASSYNSGSGQETQYF. CDR3 bases: TGTGCCAGCAGTTACAATAGCGGGAGTGGGCAAGAGACCCAGTACTTC.